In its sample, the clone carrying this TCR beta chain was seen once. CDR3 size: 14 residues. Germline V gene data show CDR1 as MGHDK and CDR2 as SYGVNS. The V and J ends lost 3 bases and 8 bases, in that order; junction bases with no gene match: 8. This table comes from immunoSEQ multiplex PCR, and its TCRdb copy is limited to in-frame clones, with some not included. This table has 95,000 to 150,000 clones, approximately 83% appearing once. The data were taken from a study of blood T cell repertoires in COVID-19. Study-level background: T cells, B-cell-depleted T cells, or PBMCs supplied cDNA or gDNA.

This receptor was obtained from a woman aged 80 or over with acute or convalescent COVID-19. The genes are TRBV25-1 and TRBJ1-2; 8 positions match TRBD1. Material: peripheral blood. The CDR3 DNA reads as TGTGCCAGCAGTGATGTTAGGACAGGGCAAGGCTACACCTTC. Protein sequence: CASSDVRTGQGYTF.